This TCR beta chain was identified in a study of cytomegalovirus exposure and HLA in healthy donors. PCR involved 60 Vbeta and 13 Jbeta primers. Libraries were prepared by immunoSEQ multiplex PCR; TCRdb keeps only in-frame clonotypes and omits some of them. The sample records 150,000 to 200,000 clones, roughly 82% being singletons. Concerning this clone itself: No antigen is known for it.

The V and J ends lost 2 bases and 5 bases, in that order; junction bases with no gene match: 5. CDR1 is MNHEY, CDR2 SMNVEV, per germline (reference sequence). CDR3 size: 14 residues. Study results and caveats: Later analysis placed DRB1 highest and HLA-C lowest in TCR association rates, which differed by HLA locus. Evidence from a later analysis indicated that most CMV-associated TCR beta chains looked HLA-restricted. Fewer N-insertions than the roughly 650-donor mean were reportedly shown by an Asian-associated ancestry cluster in a later analysis. In an earlier analysis, in under 700 donors, most V segments appeared productive either ~87% or ~30% of the time.

This sequence was found in a woman aged 30 to 39 in good health and CMV-seronegative. The sequenced sample was PBMCs. The chain employs TRBV27 and TRBJ2-7, with 8 bases lining up with TRBD2. CDR3 sequence reads: CASSLIREGHEQYF. CDR3 DNA sequence: TGTGCCAGCAGTTTAATCCGGGAGGGCCACGAGCAGTACTTC.